This T cell receptor beta chain was sequenced for a study of blood T cell repertoires in COVID-19. Study overall: Samples representing acute and convalescent COVID-19 were sourced from the United States, Italy and Spain.

Source study methods: Amplification of reference gene primers was used by the study to estimate nucleated cell counts. TCRdb's copy holds only in-frame clones and misses some; the assay was immunoSEQ multiplex PCR. V and J calls and clone size follow that table, whereas D and trimming were derived from the DNA. Of some 60,000 clones listed, 70% to 90% were seen once; the top ten hold approximately 1%. This CDR3 contains 15 residues. Germline-derived CDR1 and CDR2 are SGHNT and YYREEE (reference sequence). V dropped 4 bases and J dropped 2 bases, with 15 bases sitting between them. Sequenced input: peripheral blood. V usage is TRBV5-4 and J usage is TRBJ1-2, with D possibly matching TRBD1 (6 bases). This TCR derives from a man between 65 and 79 years old with acute or convalescent COVID-19. CDR3 loop: CASSHPTQGNYGYTF. The CDR3 DNA is TGTGCCAGCAGCCACCCGACTCAGGGGAACTATGGCTACACCTTC.